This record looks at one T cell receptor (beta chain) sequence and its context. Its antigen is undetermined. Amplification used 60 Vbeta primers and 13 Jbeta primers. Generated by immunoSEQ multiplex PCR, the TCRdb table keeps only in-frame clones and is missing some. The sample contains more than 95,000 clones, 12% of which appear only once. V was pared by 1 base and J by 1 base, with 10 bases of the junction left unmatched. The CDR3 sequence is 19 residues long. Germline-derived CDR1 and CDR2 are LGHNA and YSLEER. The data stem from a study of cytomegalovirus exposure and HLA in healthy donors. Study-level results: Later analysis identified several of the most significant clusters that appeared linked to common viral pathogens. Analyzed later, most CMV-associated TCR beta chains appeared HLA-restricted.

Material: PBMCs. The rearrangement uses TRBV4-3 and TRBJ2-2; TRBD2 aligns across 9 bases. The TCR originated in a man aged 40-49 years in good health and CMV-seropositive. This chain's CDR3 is CASSQGLSAGGRNTGELFF. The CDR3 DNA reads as TGCGCCAGCAGCCAAGGCTTGTCCGCGGGAGGGAGGAACACCGGGGAGCTGTTTTTT.